The clone carrying this T cell receptor beta chain was counted a few times. Antigen specificity is unknown. The CDR3 spans 19 residues. Germline CDR1 reads LGHDT; CDR2 reads YNNKEL (reference sequence). The V and J ends lost 4 bases and 2 bases respectively, with 24 bases between them. The data belong to a study of T-cell reconstitution after alpha-beta-depleted transplantation in children. General study results and limits: Reported findings indicate that, about two months after transplant, alpha-beta T cells came from several hundred expanded clones, which were derived from non-depleted graft cells. Newly produced T cells mostly accounted for T-cell counts and diversity one year post-transplant. Some patients' high day-60 TCRbeta diversity was attributed to recipient cells surviving conditioning.

Preparation of the TCRbeta library used unique molecular identifiers. TCRdb redid the calling of the PCR reads with MiXCR, one entry per CDR3 protein. The top ten hold 5% of the sample, which has fewer than 1 million distinct CDR3 sequences, roughly 15% seen once. The rearrangement joins TRBV3-1 to TRBJ2-1; possibly TRBD2 for D (6 bases). Specimen: PBMCs, mostly from graft donor cells, collected 360 days after TCRalphabeta/CD19-depleted stem cell transplant. This clonotype was obtained from a male patient younger than 18 who had a stem cell transplant for acute lymphoblastic leukemia, so the T cells may come from the graft donor. Here the CDR3 reads CASSPPLFLYTGAYNEQFF. CDR3 DNA: TGTGCCAGCAGCCCGCCCCTGTTTCTATACACGGGAGCCTACAATGAGCAGTTCTTC.